Shown below are 20 T cell receptor beta chains from a single sample sequenced in a study of T cells in Graves' hyperthyroidism and ophthalmopathy. It was RNA transcripts that yielded the amplified TCR beta CDR3 regions. HTBI primers drove first-round RT-PCR of the TCR CDR3. TCRdb independently ran MiXCR on the multiplex PCR reads; one entry per CDR3 protein. The data hold under 350,000 distinct CDR3 sequences, with roughly 18% observed a single time. Sequencing used blood. The source of these receptors is a woman in her fifties or sixties with Graves' hyperthyroidism.

This chain links TRBV5-1 with TRBJ1-1, with D possibly matching TRBD1 (5 bases). Per germline, CDR1 SGHRS and CDR2 YFSETQ. This CDR3 comprises 12 residues. V lost 2 bases and J lost 12, with 14 bases in between. CDR3 DNA sequence: TGCGCCAGCAGCTTTGGGGCCCGGGGCCCTTTCTTT. Protein: CASSFGARGPFF.

The table lists this clonotype with many counts. The J gene is TRBJ2-3, the V gene TRBV2; D may be TRBD1 or TRBD2 (5 bases each). The germline V gene encodes CDR1 SNHLY and CDR2 FYNNEI. V shed 4 bases and J shed 0 bases, with 11 bases lying between them. This CDR3 is built from 15 residues. The CDR3 region is CASSGETASTDTQYF. CDR3 coding DNA: TGTGCCAGCAGTGGGGAGACAGCTAGCACAGATACGCAGTATTTT.

A single count supports this clonotype. The rearrangement joins TRBV5-5 to TRBJ1-1; possibly TRBD1 for D (6 bases). CDR1 is SGHKS, CDR2 YYEKEE, per germline (reference sequence). With 1 base removed from V and 10 bases from J, the gap between germline ends came to 17 bases. The CDR3 extends over 14 amino acids. The CDR3 DNA reads TGTGCCAGCAGCTTGCATACCCGGGGGCAGGGAGCTTTCTTT. Encoded protein: CASSLHTRGQGAFF.

This clonotype was seen many times. The V call is TRBV7-8, the J call TRBJ2-1, with D possibly being TRBD2 (5 bases). The V and J ends lost 0 bases and 7 bases respectively, with 10 bases between them. CDR1 SGHVS and CDR2 FQNEAQ come from the germline V gene. The CDR3 totals 14 residues. CDR3 amino acids: CASSLAEVVNEQFF. The DNA for the CDR3 is TGTGCCAGCAGCTTAGCGGAGGTAGTTAATGAGCAGTTCTTC.

This clonotype was detected a few times. The V gene is TRBV9, the J gene TRBJ1-1; D not certain. The ends were cut back, 0 bases at V and 3 bases at J, with 12 bases in the middle. In germline, CDR1 is SGDLS, CDR2 YYNGEE. CDR3 length equals 15 residues. The CDR3 region is CASSVGVGVDTEAFF. CDR3 nucleotides: TGTGCCAGCAGCGTAGGTGTGGGAGTGGACACTGAAGCTTTCTTT.

This CDR3 is CASRENQPQHF. The CDR3 region has the DNA TGTGCCAGCAGGGAGAATCAGCCCCAGCATTTT. The chain uses TRBV6-1 and TRBJ1-5; D gene ambiguous. The V gene's germline CDR1 is MNHNS and CDR2 SASEGT. V lost 6 bases to trimming and J lost 4 bases, with 4 bases between them. The CDR3 extends over 11 amino acids.

This clonotype was observed many times. J is TRBJ2-1 and V is TRBV3-1; D not certain. V was clipped by 10 bases and J by 0 bases, with 10 bases between them. CDR3 length: 13 amino acids. Germline loops: CDR1 LGHDT, CDR2 YNNKEL (reference sequence). CDR3 sequence (DNA): TGTGCCACGACTGGCAGCTCCTACAATGAGCAGTTCTTC. Protein: CATTGSSYNEQFF.

This clonotype came up many times. J is TRBJ2-5 and V is TRBV12-3 or TRBV12-4; TRBD2 matches 10 bases. CDR3 length: 14 amino acids. V lost 6 bases, J lost 7 bases, and 8 bases stayed unmatched. The CDR3 loop reads CASSLAGAGGTQYF. The CDR3 nucleotides read TGTGCCAGCAGCCTAGCGGGAGCCGGAGGGACCCAGTACTTC.

This clonotype was detected a few times. This rearrangement joins TRBV6-5 to TRBJ2-3; weak D call: TRBD2 (5 bases). Germline V lookup: CDR1 MNHEY, CDR2 SVGAGI. The CDR3 loop spans 16 amino acids. V was pared by 0 bases and J by 3 bases, with 13 bases between. Here the CDR3 DNA reads TGTGCCAGCAGTTACTCGGGCCGGGGATCGACAGATACGCAGTATTTT. Protein sequence: CASSYSGRGSTDTQYF.

V usage is TRBV5-1 and J usage is TRBJ2-2; perhaps TRBD2 as D (6 bases). The germline gives CDR1 SGHRS, CDR2 YFSETQ. V gave up 0 bases and J gave up 2 bases, with 11 bases separating them. The CDR3 length is 16 residues. CDR3 in DNA: TGCGCCAGCAGCTTGGTCGTGGGGGGAAACACCGGGGAGCTGTTTTTT. This sequence encodes CASSLVVGGNTGELFF.

There are a few counts of this clonotype. The rearrangement links TRBV29-1 to TRBJ1-2, with D maybe TRBD1 (5 bases). The CDR3 sequence is 13 residues long. Looked up from germline, CDR1 is SQVTM and CDR2 is ANQGSEA. The V and J ends lost 6 bases and 3 bases respectively, with 14 bases between them. CDR3 sequence: CSVSGTGDYGYTF. DNA of the CDR3: TGCAGCGTCTCCGGGACGGGGGACTATGGCTACACCTTC.

The table lists this clonotype with many counts. The genes are TRBV28 and TRBJ2-5; weak D call: TRBD1 (6 bases). The V end lost 3 bases, the J end lost 5 bases, and 13 bases lay between the germline ends. The length of the CDR3 is 14 residues. Germline V gene data show CDR1 as MDHEN and CDR2 as SYDVKM. Written as DNA, the CDR3 is TGTGCCAGCAGTTTCAGGGGCTGGGTGGAGACCCAGTACTTC. Translation: CASSFRGWVETQYF.

A few counts support this clonotype. The rearrangement uses TRBV6-1 and TRBJ2-2; D may be TRBD2 (6 bases). The CDR3 has 17 amino acids. The V end was cut by 7 bases, the J end by 4 bases, with 22 bases between. Looked up from germline, CDR1 is MNHNS and CDR2 is SASEGT. As DNA, the CDR3 is TGTGCCAGCACCACCCTGGGCGGGACCGATGGCACCGGGGAGCTGTTTTTT. This encodes CASTTLGGTDGTGELFF.

The sample holds many counts of this clonotype. The DNA of the CDR3 is TGTGCCAGCAGCTTAAACCACCCCGGAGGAACCGGAGAGACCCAGTACTTC. Translating it yields CASSLNHPGGTGETQYF. The chain links TRBV7-6 to TRBJ2-5, with a tentative D call TRBD2 (5 bases). The V end was cut by 2 bases, the J end by 4 bases, with 20 bases between. Germline V gene sequence: CDR1 SGHVS, CDR2 FNYEAQ. The CDR3 extends over 17 amino acids.

With regard to this clonotype: This may stem from a read error, because a much larger clone lies one nucleotide away. This chain connects TRBV6-1 to TRBJ2-1; no definite D call. The CDR3 length is 15 residues. Germline V gene sequence: CDR1 MNHNS, CDR2 SASEGT. CDR3 amino acids: CASGEMGPIGGEQFF. The CDR3 coding sequence is TGTGCCAGCGGTGAAATGGGCCCCATAGGTGGCGAGCAGTTCTTC.

The genes are TRBV5-1 and TRBJ2-2, with TRBD2 matching 11 bases. The CDR3 has 17 residues. V shed 0 bases, J shed 1 base, and the junction held 2 bases outside the gene matches. CDR1 and CDR2 from the germline V gene are SGHRS and YFSETQ. The CDR3 here is CASSLVGLAVNTGELFF. CDR3 coding DNA: TGCGCCAGCAGCTTGGTGGGACTAGCGGTGAACACCGGGGAGCTGTTTTTT. The full variable domain, its missing parts supplied by reference TRBV5-1 and TRBJ2-2, is KAGVTQTPRYLIKTRGQQVTLSCSPISGHRSVSWYQQTPGQGLQFLFEYFSETQRNKGNFPGRFSGRQFSNSRSEMNVSTLELGDSALYLCASSLVGLAVNTGELFFGEGSRLTVL.

The chain joins TRBV7-9 to TRBJ2-1, with 10 bases identical to TRBD2. Germline trimming cut 0 bases from V and 0 bases from J; bases unmatched to any gene: 8. The CDR3 is made up of 19 amino acids. Germline V gives CDR1 SEHNR, CDR2 FQNEAQ (reference sequence). This CDR3 reads CASSLATLAGFSSYNEQFF. The CDR3 DNA sequence: TGTGCCAGCAGCTTAGCGACACTAGCGGGGTTCAGCTCCTACAATGAGCAGTTCTTC. Filled out from reference TRBV7-9 and TRBJ2-1, the complete variable domain reads DTGVSQNPRHKITKRGQNVTFRCDPISEHNRLYWYRQTLGQGPEFLTYFQNEAQLEKSRLLSDRFSAERPKGSFSTLEIQRTEQGDSAMYLCASSLATLAGFSSYNEQFFGPGTRLTVL.

This clonotype was counted a few times. This chain links TRBV18 with TRBJ2-7; 7 bases agree with TRBD2. V was pared by 2 bases and J by 2 bases, with 6 bases of the junction left unmatched. Germline V gene lookup returns CDR1 KGHSH and CDR2 LQKENI. The CDR3 extends over 15 amino acids. The CDR3: CASSPGEGRTYEQYF. Here the CDR3 DNA reads TGTGCCAGCTCACCAGGGGAGGGGCGGACCTACGAGCAGTACTTC.

The chain uses TRBV20-1 and TRBJ2-7, with a tentative D call TRBD1 (5 bases). The CDR3 totals 12 residues. CDR1 and CDR2 (germline): DFQATT, SNEGSKA (reference sequence). Trimming removed 1 base from V and 3 bases from J, with 7 bases in between. This CDR3 is CSARGQSYEQYV. DNA of the CDR3: TGCAGTGCTAGAGGACAGAGCTACGAGCAGTACGTC.

This clonotype occurred many times. This chain uses TRBV5-6 with TRBJ2-1, with 10 bases aligning to TRBD2. This CDR3 has 17 amino acids. Germline V CDR1 and CDR2: SGHDT, YYEEEE. Trimming at V came to 0 bases and at J to 9 bases, leaving 12 bases not matched to a gene. The CDR3 region is CASSLGWTSGASTEQFF. The CDR3 DNA reads as TGTGCCAGCAGCTTGGGGTGGACTAGCGGAGCCTCCACTGAGCAGTTCTTC.